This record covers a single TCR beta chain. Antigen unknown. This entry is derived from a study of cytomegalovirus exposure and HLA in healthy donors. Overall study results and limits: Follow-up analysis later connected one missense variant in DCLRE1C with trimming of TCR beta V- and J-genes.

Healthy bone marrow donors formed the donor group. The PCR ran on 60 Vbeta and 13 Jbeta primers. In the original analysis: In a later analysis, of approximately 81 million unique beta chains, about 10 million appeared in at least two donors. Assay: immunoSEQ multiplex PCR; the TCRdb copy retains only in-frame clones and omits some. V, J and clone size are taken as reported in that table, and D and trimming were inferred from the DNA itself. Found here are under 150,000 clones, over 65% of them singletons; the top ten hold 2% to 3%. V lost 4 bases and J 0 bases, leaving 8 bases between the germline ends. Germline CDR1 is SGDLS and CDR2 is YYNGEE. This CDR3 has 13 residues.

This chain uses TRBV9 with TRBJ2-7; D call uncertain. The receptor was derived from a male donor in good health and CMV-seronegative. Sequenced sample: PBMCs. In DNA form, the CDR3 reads TGTGCCAGCAGCTTGTCGAGCTCCTACGAGCAGTACTTC. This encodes CASSLSSSYEQYF. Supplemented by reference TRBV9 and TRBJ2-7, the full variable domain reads DSGVTQTPKHLITATGQRVTLRCSPRSGDLSVYWYQQSLDQGLQFLIQYYNGEERAKGNILERFSAQQFPDLHSELNLSSLELGDSALYFCASSLSSSYEQYFGPGTRLTVT.